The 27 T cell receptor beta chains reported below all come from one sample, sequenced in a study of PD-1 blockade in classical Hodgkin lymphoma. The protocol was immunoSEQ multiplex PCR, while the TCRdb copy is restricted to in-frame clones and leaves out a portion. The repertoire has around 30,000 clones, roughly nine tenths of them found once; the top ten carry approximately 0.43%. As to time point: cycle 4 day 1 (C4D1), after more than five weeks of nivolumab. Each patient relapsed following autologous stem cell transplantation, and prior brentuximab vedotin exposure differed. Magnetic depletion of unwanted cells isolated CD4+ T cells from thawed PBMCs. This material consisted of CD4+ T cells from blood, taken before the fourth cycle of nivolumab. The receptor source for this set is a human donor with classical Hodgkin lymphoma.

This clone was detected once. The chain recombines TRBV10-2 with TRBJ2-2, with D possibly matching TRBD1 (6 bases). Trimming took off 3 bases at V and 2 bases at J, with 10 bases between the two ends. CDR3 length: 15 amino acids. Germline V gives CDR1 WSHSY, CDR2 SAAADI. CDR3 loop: CASSDGTRNTGELFF. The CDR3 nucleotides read TGCGCCAGCAGTGACGGGACAAGAAACACCGGGGAGCTGTTTTTT.

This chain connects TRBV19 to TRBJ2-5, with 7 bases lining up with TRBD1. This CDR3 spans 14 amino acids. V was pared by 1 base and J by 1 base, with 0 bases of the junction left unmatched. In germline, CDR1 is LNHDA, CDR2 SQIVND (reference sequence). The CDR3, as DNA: TGTGCCAGTAGTATAGGGACAGGCCAAGAGACCCAGTACTTC. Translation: CASSIGTGQETQYF.

CDR3 DNA: TGCGCCAGCAGTCACCCCCGGGACAGGGGTTACAATGAGCAGTTCTTC. Translated, it gives CASSHPRDRGYNEQFF. J is TRBJ2-1 and V is TRBV23-1, with TRBD1 identical over 10 bases. TRBV23-1 belongs to the ORF category, with a function that is uncertain. This CDR3 contains 16 residues. V shed 3 bases, J shed 4 bases, and the junction held 6 bases outside the gene matches.

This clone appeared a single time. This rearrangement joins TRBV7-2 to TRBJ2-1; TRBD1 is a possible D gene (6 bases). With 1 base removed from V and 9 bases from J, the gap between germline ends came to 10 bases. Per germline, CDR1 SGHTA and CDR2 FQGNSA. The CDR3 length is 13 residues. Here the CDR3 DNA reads TGTGCCAGCAGCTTAGGGGGGCTTATTGAGCAGTTCTTC. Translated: CASSLGGLIEQFF.

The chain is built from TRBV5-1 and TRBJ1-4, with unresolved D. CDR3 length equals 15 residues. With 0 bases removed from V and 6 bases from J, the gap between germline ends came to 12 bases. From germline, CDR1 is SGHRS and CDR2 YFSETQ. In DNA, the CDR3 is TGCGCCAGCAGCTTGGGAGCCGGGCTTGATGAAAAACTGTTTTTT. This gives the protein CASSLGAGLDEKLFF.

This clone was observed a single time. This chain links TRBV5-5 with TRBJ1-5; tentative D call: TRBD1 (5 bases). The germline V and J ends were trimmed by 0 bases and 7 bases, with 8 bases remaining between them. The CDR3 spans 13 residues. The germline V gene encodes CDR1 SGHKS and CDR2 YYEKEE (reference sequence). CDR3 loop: CASSLVWDQPQHF. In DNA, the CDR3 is TGTGCCAGCAGCTTGGTGTGGGACCAGCCCCAGCATTTT.

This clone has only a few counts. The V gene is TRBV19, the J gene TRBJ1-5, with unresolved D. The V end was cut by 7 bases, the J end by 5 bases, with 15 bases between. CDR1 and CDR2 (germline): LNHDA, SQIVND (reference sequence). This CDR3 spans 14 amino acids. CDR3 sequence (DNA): TGTGCCAGTACCTCCGGGGATACCTATCAGCCCCAGCATTTT. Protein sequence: CASTSGDTYQPQHF.

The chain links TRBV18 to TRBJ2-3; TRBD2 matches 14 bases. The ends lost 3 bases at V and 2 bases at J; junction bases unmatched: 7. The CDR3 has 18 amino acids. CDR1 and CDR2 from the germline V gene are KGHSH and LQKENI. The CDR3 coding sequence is TGTGCCAGCTCACCCTTGGGACTAGCGGGGGCGACCACAGATACGCAGTATTTT. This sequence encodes CASSPLGLAGATTDTQYF.

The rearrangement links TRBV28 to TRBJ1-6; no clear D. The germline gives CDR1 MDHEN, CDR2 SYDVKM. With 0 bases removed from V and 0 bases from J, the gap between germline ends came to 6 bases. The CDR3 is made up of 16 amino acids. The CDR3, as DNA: TGTGCCAGCAGTTTATGGGCGAGCTCCTATAATTCACCCCTCCACTTT. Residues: CASSLWASSYNSPLHF.

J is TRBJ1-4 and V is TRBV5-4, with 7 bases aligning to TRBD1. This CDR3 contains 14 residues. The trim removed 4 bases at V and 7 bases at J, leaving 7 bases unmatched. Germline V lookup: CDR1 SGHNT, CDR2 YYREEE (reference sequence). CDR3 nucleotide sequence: TGTGCCAGCAGCCGACCGGGACAGAGTGAAAAACTGTTTTTT. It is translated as CASSRPGQSEKLFF.

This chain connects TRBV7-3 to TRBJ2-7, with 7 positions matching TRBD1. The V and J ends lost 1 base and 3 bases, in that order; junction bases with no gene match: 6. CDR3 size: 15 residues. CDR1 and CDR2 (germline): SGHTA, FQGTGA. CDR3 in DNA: TGTGCCAGCAGCTTAAGGACAGGTGCCGACTACGAGCAGTACTTC. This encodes CASSLRTGADYEQYF.

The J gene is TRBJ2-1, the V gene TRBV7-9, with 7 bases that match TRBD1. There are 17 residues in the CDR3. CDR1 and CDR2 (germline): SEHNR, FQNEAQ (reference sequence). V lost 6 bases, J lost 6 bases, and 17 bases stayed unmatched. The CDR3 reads CASSYARADRDGNEQFF. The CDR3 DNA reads TGTGCCAGCAGTTATGCCCGGGCAGACAGGGACGGCAATGAGCAGTTCTTC.

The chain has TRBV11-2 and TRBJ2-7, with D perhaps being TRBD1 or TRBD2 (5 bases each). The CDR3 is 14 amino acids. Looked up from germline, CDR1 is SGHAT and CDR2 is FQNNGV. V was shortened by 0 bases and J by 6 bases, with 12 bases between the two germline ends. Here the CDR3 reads CASSLEFGAVEQYF. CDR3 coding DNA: TGTGCCAGCAGCTTAGAATTCGGGGCAGTCGAGCAGTACTTC.

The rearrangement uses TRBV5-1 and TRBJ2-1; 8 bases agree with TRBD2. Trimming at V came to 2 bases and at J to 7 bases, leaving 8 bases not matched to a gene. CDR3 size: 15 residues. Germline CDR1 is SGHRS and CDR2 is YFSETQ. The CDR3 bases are TGCGCCAGCAGCTTAGCGGGAGCCCTTCTTAATGAGCAGTTCTTC. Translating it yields CASSLAGALLNEQFF.

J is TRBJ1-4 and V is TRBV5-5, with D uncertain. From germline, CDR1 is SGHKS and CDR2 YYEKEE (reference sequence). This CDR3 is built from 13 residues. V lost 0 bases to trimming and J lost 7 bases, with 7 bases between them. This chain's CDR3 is CASSLAVVEKLFF. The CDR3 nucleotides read TGTGCCAGCAGCTTGGCCGTTGTTGAAAAACTGTTTTTT.

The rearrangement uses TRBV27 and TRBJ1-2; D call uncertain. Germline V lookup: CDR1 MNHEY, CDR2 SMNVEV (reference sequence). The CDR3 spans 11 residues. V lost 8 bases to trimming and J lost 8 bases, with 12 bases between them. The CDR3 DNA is TGTGCCAGCGCCAGCTTTGGGGGCTACACCTTC. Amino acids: CASASFGGYTF.

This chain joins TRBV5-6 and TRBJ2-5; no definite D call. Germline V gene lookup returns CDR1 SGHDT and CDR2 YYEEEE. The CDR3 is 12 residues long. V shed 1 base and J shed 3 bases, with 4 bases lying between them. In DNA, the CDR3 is TGTGCCAGCAGCTTGCAGGAAGAGACCCAGTACTTC. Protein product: CASSLQEETQYF.

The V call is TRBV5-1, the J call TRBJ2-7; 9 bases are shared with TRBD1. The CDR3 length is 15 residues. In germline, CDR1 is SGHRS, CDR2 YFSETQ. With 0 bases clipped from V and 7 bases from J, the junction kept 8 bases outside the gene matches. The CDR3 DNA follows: TGCGCCAGCAGCTTGGCTGGGGACAGGGCCGCGGAGCAGTACTTC. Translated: CASSLAGDRAAEQYF.

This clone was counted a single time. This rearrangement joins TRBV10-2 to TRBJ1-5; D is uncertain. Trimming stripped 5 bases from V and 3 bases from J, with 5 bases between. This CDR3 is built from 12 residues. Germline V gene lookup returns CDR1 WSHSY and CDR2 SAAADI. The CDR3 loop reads CASSSNNQPQHF. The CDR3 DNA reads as TGCGCCAGCAGTTCGAACAATCAGCCCCAGCATTTT.

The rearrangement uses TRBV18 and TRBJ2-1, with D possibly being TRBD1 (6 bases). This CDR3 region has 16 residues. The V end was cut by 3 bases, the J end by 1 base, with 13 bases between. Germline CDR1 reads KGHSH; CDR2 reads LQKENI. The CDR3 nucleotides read TGTGCCAGCTCACCGCCAGGGGCTGGATCCTACAATGAGCAGTTCTTC. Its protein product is CASSPPGAGSYNEQFF.

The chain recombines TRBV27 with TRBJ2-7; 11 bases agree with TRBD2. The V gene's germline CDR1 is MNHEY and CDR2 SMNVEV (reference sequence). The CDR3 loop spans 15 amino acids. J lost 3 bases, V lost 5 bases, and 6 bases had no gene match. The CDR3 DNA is TGTGCCAGCAGTAAAGGGACTAGCGGTAACTACGAGCAGTACTTC. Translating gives CASSKGTSGNYEQYF.

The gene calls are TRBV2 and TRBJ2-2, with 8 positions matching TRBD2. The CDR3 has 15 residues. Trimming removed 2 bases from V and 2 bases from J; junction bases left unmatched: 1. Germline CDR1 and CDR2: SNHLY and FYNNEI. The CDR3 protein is CASSETSGNTGELFF. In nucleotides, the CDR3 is TGTGCCAGCAGTGAAACTAGCGGAAACACCGGGGAGCTGTTTTTT. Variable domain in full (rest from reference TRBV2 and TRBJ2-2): EPEVTQTPSHQVTQMGQEVILRCVPISNHLYFYWYRQILGQKVEFLVSFYNNEISEKSEIFDDQFSVERPDGSNFTLKIRSTKLEDSAMYFCASSETSGNTGELFFGEGSRLTVL.

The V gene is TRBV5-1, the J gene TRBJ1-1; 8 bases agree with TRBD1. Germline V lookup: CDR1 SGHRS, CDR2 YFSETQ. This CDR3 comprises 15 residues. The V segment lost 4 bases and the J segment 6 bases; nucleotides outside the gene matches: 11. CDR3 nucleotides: TGCGCCAGCAGCCCCATGACAGGGGAGGTCGCTGAAGCTTTCTTT. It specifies CASSPMTGEVAEAFF.

CDR3 coding DNA: TGCGCCAGCAGACTAGGACAGGGCCGCGAATACGAGCAGTACTTC. It yields the protein CASRLGQGREYEQYF. This chain uses TRBV5-1 with TRBJ2-7, with 8 bases fitting TRBD1. This CDR3 is 15 amino acids long. Unmatched junction bases numbered 11, after V lost 5 bases and J lost 4 bases. Germline CDR1 reads SGHRS; CDR2 reads YFSETQ.

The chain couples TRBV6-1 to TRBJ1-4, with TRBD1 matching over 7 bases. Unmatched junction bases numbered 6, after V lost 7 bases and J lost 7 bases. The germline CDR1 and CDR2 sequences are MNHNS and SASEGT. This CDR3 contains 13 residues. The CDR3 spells CASNQGGGEKLFF. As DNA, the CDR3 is TGTGCCAGCAACCAAGGGGGCGGTGAAAAACTGTTTTTT.

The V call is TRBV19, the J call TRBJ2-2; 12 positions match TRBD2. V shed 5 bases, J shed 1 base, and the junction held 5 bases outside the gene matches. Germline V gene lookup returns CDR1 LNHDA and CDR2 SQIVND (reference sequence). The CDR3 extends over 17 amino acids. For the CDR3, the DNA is TGTGCCAGTAGTCCACAACTAGCGGGGGGGAACACCGGGGAGCTGTTTTTT. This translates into CASSPQLAGGNTGELFF.

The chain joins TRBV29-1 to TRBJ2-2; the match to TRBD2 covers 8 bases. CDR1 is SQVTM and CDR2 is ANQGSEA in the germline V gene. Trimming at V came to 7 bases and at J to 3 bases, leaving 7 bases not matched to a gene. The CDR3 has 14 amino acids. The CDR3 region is CSAGLARDTGELFF. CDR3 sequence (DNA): TGCAGCGCCGGACTAGCCCGGGACACCGGGGAGCTGTTTTTT.